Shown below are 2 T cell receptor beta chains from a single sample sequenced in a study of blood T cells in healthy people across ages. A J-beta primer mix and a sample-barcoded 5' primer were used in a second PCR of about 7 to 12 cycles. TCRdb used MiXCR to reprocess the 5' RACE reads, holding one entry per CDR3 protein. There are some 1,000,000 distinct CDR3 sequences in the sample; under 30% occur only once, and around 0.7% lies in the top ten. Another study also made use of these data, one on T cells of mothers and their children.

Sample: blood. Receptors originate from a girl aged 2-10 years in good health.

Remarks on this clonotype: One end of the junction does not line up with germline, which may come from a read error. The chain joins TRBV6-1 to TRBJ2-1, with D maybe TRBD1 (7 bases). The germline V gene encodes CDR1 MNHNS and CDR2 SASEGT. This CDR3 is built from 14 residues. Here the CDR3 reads CASSALGQRVPMVF. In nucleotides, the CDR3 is TGTGCCAGCAGTGCTCTGGGACAGCGGGTACCGATGGTCTTC.

As DNA, the CDR3 is TGTGCCAGCAGCAACGGGGGAGTAAGAAACATTCAGTACTTC. It codes for CASSNGGVRNIQYF. The chain links TRBV28 to TRBJ2-4, with D tentatively TRBD2 (6 bases). CDR1 and CDR2 from the germline V gene are MDHEN and SYDVKM. The CDR3 covers 14 residues. V lost 6 bases and J 6 bases, leaving 15 bases between the germline ends.